This T cell receptor (beta chain) was observed in a study of T cell responses to AZD1222 COVID-19 vaccine. With regard to this clone: Its antigen is as yet unknown. One junction end disagrees with the germline gene, perhaps due to a read error.

Study-wide points: Breadth and depth of Spike-specific TCRs rose after two AZD1222 doses. Mostly white British, mostly female donors; authors suggested clonal diversity may be underestimated.

CDR3 length equals 14 residues. Germline assignment: CDR1 SGHRS and CDR2 YFSETQ. The method was immunoSEQ multiplex PCR; TCRdb's version includes in-frame clones alone and lacks a portion of them. The table lists 90,000 to 130,000 clones, about 87% of them singletons, with roughly 15% in the top ten. The clonotype comes from an adult who received the AZD1222 COVID-19 vaccine. The V gene is TRBV5-1, the J gene TRBJ1-4, with TRBD1 identical over 8 bases. The sequencing here drew on peripheral blood, taken 28 days after the second AZD1222 dose. The CDR3 DNA reads as TGCGCCAGCAGCTGGGGACAGGAGAATGTAAAACTGTTTTTT. Its translation: CASSWGQENVKLFF.